These 18 T cell receptor beta chains came from one sample sequenced in a study of shared clonotypes between healthy human individuals. Using immunoSEQ multiplex PCR, the repertoire was profiled, and TCRdb retains in-frame clones only, with some absent. The table records some 480,000 clones, around 80% of them present only once. Sequencing input: PBMCs. The receptors originated from a woman in her thirties or forties in good health. Some clones in this sample may be carry-over from other donors' samples.

V is TRBV10-3 and J is TRBJ1-1; the match to TRBD1 covers 7 bases. The CDR3 has 17 amino acids. The germline gives CDR1 ENHRY, CDR2 SYGVKD. With 4 bases clipped from V and 0 bases from J, the junction kept 11 bases outside the gene matches. The CDR3 region has the DNA TGTGCCATCAGTGGCCCCGGGACAGACCACATGAACACTGAAGCTTTCTTT. Translation gives CAISGPGTDHMNTEAFF.

CDR3 residues: CASSGGGGGDTQYF. For the CDR3, the DNA is TGCGCCAGCAGCGGCGGAGGGGGTGGAGATACGCAGTATTTT. The gene calls are TRBV10-2 and TRBJ2-3; D may match TRBD1 or TRBD2 (6 bases each). Germline V gene data show CDR1 as WSHSY and CDR2 as SAAADI. The V and J ends lost 6 bases and 5 bases respectively, with 15 bases between them. CDR3 length: 14 residues.

This chain uses TRBV19 with TRBJ1-1; no definite D call. V was pared by 2 bases and J by 5 bases, with 9 bases between. From germline, CDR1 is LNHDA and CDR2 SQIVND (reference sequence). The CDR3 contains 13 residues. The CDR3 loop reads CASSISATTEAFF. CDR3 in DNA: TGTGCCAGTAGTATATCAGCAACTACTGAAGCTTTCTTT.

V gene TRBV6-5 combines with J gene TRBJ2-2, with TRBD2 matching over 8 bases. Unmatched junction bases numbered 7, after V lost 6 bases and J lost 4 bases. Germline-derived CDR1 and CDR2 are MNHEY and SVGAGI. The CDR3 is made up of 15 amino acids. The CDR3 DNA is TGTGCCAGCAGACAAGGACTAGCCAGCACCGGGGAGCTGTTTTTT. It is translated as CASRQGLASTGELFF.

This chain links TRBV5-8 with TRBJ2-3; D possibly corresponds to TRBD1 (5 bases). Germline loops: CDR1 SGHTS, CDR2 YDEGEE. The V and J ends lost 6 bases and 2 bases respectively, with 10 bases between them. The CDR3 consists of 13 residues. CDR3 bases: TGTGCCAGCAACAGGATAATCACAGATACGCAGTATTTT. It yields the protein CASNRIITDTQYF.

The V call is TRBV18, the J call TRBJ2-7; 8 bases agree with TRBD1. Germline V gives CDR1 KGHSH, CDR2 LQKENI. CDR3 length: 14 residues. V was clipped by 3 bases and J by 3 bases; unmatched bases: 4. The CDR3 loop is CASSPKQGGYEQYF. In DNA, the CDR3 is TGTGCCAGCTCACCGAAACAGGGGGGCTACGAGCAGTACTTC.

The chain carries TRBV4-3 and TRBJ2-1, with D possibly TRBD2 on 7 matching bases. V was shortened by 2 bases and J by 7 bases, with 21 bases between the two germline ends. The CDR3 is 17 residues long. The germline CDR1 and CDR2 sequences are LGHNA and YSLEER. CDR3 in amino acids: CASSQLPGGGSRNEQFF. The CDR3 region has the DNA TGCGCCAGCAGCCAACTCCCTGGGGGCGGGAGTAGGAATGAGCAGTTCTTC.

This chain connects TRBV19 to TRBJ2-5; weak D call: TRBD1 (6 bases). Germline CDR1 and CDR2: LNHDA and SQIVND (reference sequence). The CDR3 loop spans 13 amino acids. The V end was cut by 8 bases, the J end by 4 bases, with 14 bases between. The CDR3 DNA sequence: TGTGCCAGTCGCGTACAGGGTCGAGAGACCCAGTACTTC. This codes for CASRVQGRETQYF.

The genes are TRBV29-1 and TRBJ2-3; D perhaps matches TRBD2 (6 bases). The ends were cut back, 0 bases at V and 1 base at J, with 14 bases in the middle. The CDR3 is 16 residues long. Germline lookup yields CDR1 SQVTM and CDR2 ANQGSEA. The CDR3 DNA reads TGCAGCGTTGAAGATCTGAGGAGACTAGGCACAGATACGCAGTATTTT. It specifies CSVEDLRRLGTDTQYF.

V is TRBV28 and J is TRBJ2-7; D unresolved. The germline gives CDR1 MDHEN, CDR2 SYDVKM. This CDR3 comprises 11 residues. The germline V and J ends were trimmed by 7 bases and 2 bases, with 6 bases remaining between them. The CDR3 sequence: CASTYAYEQYF. In DNA form, the CDR3 reads TGTGCCAGCACGTACGCCTACGAGCAGTACTTC.

Ten or more counts support this clone. V usage is TRBV5-6 and J usage is TRBJ1-2; tentatively, D is TRBD1 (6 bases). The CDR3 has 13 amino acids. V shed 2 bases and J shed 4 bases, with 9 bases lying between them. Germline CDR1 is SGHDT and CDR2 is YYEEEE. CDR3 sequence: CASSFLQGYGYTF. In nucleotides, the CDR3 is TGTGCCAGCAGCTTCTTACAGGGCTATGGCTACACCTTC.

The chain combines TRBV30 with TRBJ2-5, with D uncertain. Trimming shortened V by 1 base and J by 5 bases, and 8 bases separated the two germline ends. The CDR3 has 12 amino acids. Germline lookup yields CDR1 GTSNPN and CDR2 SVGIG (reference sequence). The CDR3 DNA is TGTGCCTGGAGTGAGCTGGTGGAGACCCAGTACTTC. The encoded protein is CAWSELVETQYF.

This chain links TRBV5-1 with TRBJ2-2; 12 nucleotides align to TRBD2. CDR1 SGHRS and CDR2 YFSETQ come from the germline V gene. The CDR3 runs to 16 residues. V shed 4 bases, J shed 1 base, and the junction held 2 bases outside the gene matches. CDR3 in amino acids: CASSAGLAGNTGELFF. CDR3 nucleotide sequence: TGCGCCAGCAGCGCGGGACTAGCGGGGAACACCGGGGAGCTGTTTTTT.

This rearrangement joins TRBV4-3 to TRBJ2-3, with a weak D call TRBD2 (6 bases). This CDR3 comprises 16 residues. CDR1 LGHNA and CDR2 YSLEER come from the germline V gene. Trimming stripped 4 bases from V and 1 base from J, with 15 bases between. CDR3: CASSPREHPRTDTQYF. Written as DNA, the CDR3 is TGCGCCAGCAGCCCGCGGGAACACCCTCGCACAGATACGCAGTATTTT.

The V gene is TRBV2, the J gene TRBJ2-4, with TRBD2 matching over 13 bases. The CDR3 extends over 15 amino acids. Germline lookup yields CDR1 SNHLY and CDR2 FYNNEI. V was clipped by 4 bases and J by 8 bases; unmatched bases: 5. The CDR3 DNA reads as TGTGCCAGCAGTGGGACTAGCGGGAGTCCTTACATTCAGTACTTC. Translated: CASSGTSGSPYIQYF.

The DNA for the CDR3 is TGTGCCAGTAGTTTCTCCCGGGCCACCAAGGGAAACACCATATATTTT. Residues: CASSFSRATKGNTIYF. This sequence joins TRBV19 and TRBJ1-3; no firm D call. CDR3 size: 16 residues. Germline V gene sequence: CDR1 LNHDA, CDR2 SQIVND (reference sequence). Deletions cut 5 bases from V and 4 bases from J, with 18 bases between.

To note about this clone: At the DNA level, this CDR3 is encoded by other sequences in the same sample as well. V and J are TRBV2 and TRBJ2-5; no definite D call. There are 12 residues in the CDR3. V lost 3 bases, J lost 3 bases, and 5 bases lay in between. The V gene's germline CDR1 is SNHLY and CDR2 FYNNEI. The DNA for the CDR3 is TGTGCCAGCAGTGAGGCGGAAGAGACCCAGTACTTC. Its translation is CASSEAEETQYF.

The chain has TRBV18 and TRBJ1-5, with 9 bases matching TRBD1. The CDR3 has 16 amino acids. J lost 2 bases, V lost 5 bases, and 7 bases had no gene match. The germline V gene has CDR1 KGHSH and CDR2 LQKENI. The CDR3 here is CASSMTGGGGNQPQHF. In DNA, the CDR3 is TGTGCCAGCTCAATGACAGGGGGGGGTGGCAATCAGCCCCAGCATTTT.